This TCR beta chain was identified during a study of cytomegalovirus exposure and HLA in healthy donors. General observations from the study: Analysis was carried out at a later point, and it linked a missense DCLRE1C variant to TCR beta V- and J-gene trimming. The authors enumerated over 150 TCR beta chains as linked to cytomegalovirus. Among TCR beta chains of equal frequency, HLA-associated ones were more clonally expanded in a later analysis. Immune exposure data for these donors was limited to CMV serostatus.

A word on this clone: What it recognizes is unknown.

The primer mix had 60 Vbeta and 13 Jbeta primers. TCRdb's copy holds only in-frame clones and misses some; the assay was immunoSEQ multiplex PCR. Among tens of thousands of clones, roughly three quarters were seen once, and the ten largest hold about 2.5%. Germline lookup yields CDR1 SGHDT and CDR2 YYEEEE. The CDR3 sequence is 17 residues long. With 4 bases removed from V and 4 bases from J, the gap between germline ends came to 20 bases. The rearrangement uses TRBV5-6 and TRBJ1-4, with D tentatively TRBD1 (5 bases). The sequencing input was PBMCs. The sequence derives from a man aged 25 to 40 in good health and CMV-seronegative. CDR3 in amino acids: CASSTFSPDRVNEKLFF. CDR3 in DNA: TGTGCCAGCAGCACCTTTTCTCCCGACAGAGTTAATGAAAAACTGTTTTTT. Filled out from reference TRBV5-6 and TRBJ1-4, the complete variable domain reads DAGVTQSPTHLIKTRGQQVTLRCSPKSGHDTVSWYQQALGQGPQFIFQYYEEEERQRGNFPDRFSGHQFPNYSSELNVNALLLGDSALYLCASSTFSPDRVNEKLFFGSGTQLSVL.